Shown below are 7 T cell receptor beta chains from a single sample sequenced in a study of CD8 T cells in Susac syndrome. It was with random hexamers that about 0.45 to 1 ug RNA was reverse transcribed. TCRdb re-called the immunoSEQ multiplex PCR reads through MiXCR, storing one row per CDR3 protein. In the table there are about 120,000 distinct CDR3 sequences, less than 95% of which are singletons. Input material: CD4+ T cells from PBMCs. These receptor sequences come from a human donor in good health.

The chain is built from TRBV20-1 and TRBJ2-5, with TRBD2 matching over 9 bases. Germline trimming cut 6 bases from V and 2 bases from J; bases unmatched to any gene: 10. This CDR3 comprises 15 residues. Looked up from germline, CDR1 is DFQATT and CDR2 is SNEGSKA (reference sequence). The CDR3 loop is CSARRLAGDQETQYF. In DNA form, the CDR3 reads TGCAGTGCCAGAAGATTAGCGGGAGATCAAGAGACCCAGTACTTC.

The gene calls are TRBV7-2 and TRBJ1-4; 7 positions agree with TRBD1. The CDR3 is 14 residues long. From germline, CDR1 is SGHTA and CDR2 FQGNSA. With 6 bases clipped from V and 3 bases from J, the junction kept 4 bases outside the gene matches. The CDR3 DNA sequence: TGTGCCAGCAGAATCACAGGGGCTAATGAAAAACTGTTTTTT. Protein: CASRITGANEKLFF.

The chain joins TRBV9 to TRBJ1-6, with a weak D call TRBD1 (6 bases). This CDR3 has 14 residues. Between the trimmed V and J ends, which lost 4 bases and 15 bases, there was a span of 20 bases. CDR1 and CDR2 (germline): SGDLS, YYNGEE. CDR3 DNA sequence: TGTGCCAGCAGCAAAGGGGGGGGCTCGATCCACCTCCACTTT. Residues: CASSKGGGSIHLHF.

The CDR3 sequence: CASSLRSIGEVEQYF. CDR3 nucleotide sequence: TGTGCCAGCAGCTTAAGATCTATAGGGGAGGTCGAGCAGTACTTC. This rearrangement joins TRBV11-2 to TRBJ2-7, with D tentatively TRBD2 (6 bases). This CDR3 region has 15 residues. Trimming cost V 2 bases and J 6 bases, with 17 bases left between them. Germline V gene sequence: CDR1 SGHAT, CDR2 FQNNGV.

DNA for the CDR3: TGTGCCTGGACGCGGCCCTCCTACGAGCAGTACTTC. Amino acid sequence: CAWTRPSYEQYF. This chain connects TRBV30 to TRBJ2-7, with D unclear. Trimming left V 4 bases short and J 0 bases short, with 7 bases between. CDR1 is GTSNPN, CDR2 SVGIG, per germline (reference sequence). The length of the CDR3 is 12 residues.

The chain recombines TRBV6-6 with TRBJ2-1, with no clear D. Trimming stripped 5 bases from V and 5 bases from J, with 4 bases between. Germline CDR1 MNHNY, CDR2 SVGAGI (reference sequence). The CDR3 length is 11 residues. For the CDR3, the DNA is TGTGCCAGCAGTGGAAACAATGAGCAGTTCTTC. Protein sequence: CASSGNNEQFF.

The CDR3 DNA reads as TGTGCCAGCAGTTTGATGTCGAGACAGGGGATCCATGGCTACACCTTC. Protein sequence: CASSLMSRQGIHGYTF. The V call is TRBV28, the J call TRBJ1-2; 8 bases map to TRBD1. Germline values: CDR1 MDHEN, CDR2 SYDVKM. The CDR3 contains 16 residues. The V segment lost 3 bases and the J segment 6 bases; nucleotides outside the gene matches: 12.